This TCR beta chain was recovered during a study of blood T cell repertoires in COVID-19. Study details: The United States, Italy and Spain were the sources of the acute and convalescent COVID-19 samples. In each case, the material was cDNA or gDNA derived from T cells, B-cell-depleted T cells, or PBMCs.

The CDR3 runs to 15 residues. V lost 4 bases and J lost 3; bases outside the gene matches: 6. Looked up from germline, CDR1 is SQVTM and CDR2 is ANQGSEA. How the authors handled the data: Reference gene primer amplification gave estimated nucleated cell counts. TCRdb's table, derived via immunoSEQ multiplex PCR, lists solely in-frame clones and lacks some. The V and J calls and clone size come from that table; D and trimming were worked out from the DNA. The repertoire holds fewer than 200,000 clones, 75% to 90% seen once, with 3.5% to 5% in the top ten. Cohort 3 donors were reported recovered after two negative PCRs, clearance, or symptom resolution.

This receptor was identified in a woman in her forties or fifties who had recovered from COVID-19. Sequencing was done on a sample of PBMCs or T cells enriched from blood (not recorded which). V is TRBV29-1 and J is TRBJ1-3, with 10 bases fitting TRBD1. CDR3: CSVGTGGTFGNTIYF. CDR3 coding DNA: TGCAGCGTTGGGACAGGGGGAACATTTGGAAACACCATATATTTT.